This T cell receptor beta chain was captured in a study of OX40 agonist ivuxolimab in advanced cancers. With regard to the full study: Ivuxolimab was an agonistic, fully human IgG2 monoclonal antibody directed against OX40 (CD134), a costimulatory receptor. Intravenous ivuxolimab was administered to patients every 2 weeks at six dose levels: 0.01, 0.1, 0.3, 1.5, 3 and 10 mg/kg. Of the approximately 54 dose-escalation patients, hepatocellular carcinoma was present in roughly 19, melanoma in approximately 15, renal cell carcinoma in 9 and head and neck cancer in 9. The dose-escalation cohort was about 86% male with a mean age of about 65 years, ranging from roughly 23 to 85. Patients were allowed to have had prior anti-PD-1, anti-PD-L1 or anti-CTLA-4 therapy, and approximately 40% of the dose-escalation patients had previously received checkpoint inhibitors. Partial responses occurred in three dose-escalation patients, of whom one had hepatocellular carcinoma and two had cutaneous melanoma. The purpose of peripheral TCRbeta sequencing was to test whether ivuxolimab changed TCR sequence diversity and led to clonal T-cell expansion. The paper reports the monotherapy dose-escalation portion (N ≈ 52 patients) of the phase I ivuxolimab trial. Beyond this particular receptor, the publication reports: Low levels of normalized T-cell clonal expansion were also seen in some nonresponding patients. The antigen specificity of the clonally expanded peripheral T cells was not determined. After ivuxolimab, CD8+ T cells had more expanded clones than CD4+ T cells on average. At doses of 0.1 to 3.0 mg/kg, clonal expansion of both CD4+ and CD8+ T cells in blood was seen between baseline and week 6. Partial responders in the 0.1-3.0 mg/kg groups had among the lowest normalized peripheral clonal expansion, especially among CD8+ T cells.

This clone has only a few counts. Its antigen remains unidentified. No base qualities exist here, and no much larger clone lies one base off it. Genomic DNA was extracted from sorted cells for sequencing of the TCRbeta CDR3 region. TCRbeta CDR3 regions were sequenced using the immunoSEQ Assay. The table comes from immuneACCESS by way of TCRdb, which keeps in-frame sequences with V and J called. Part of the clones is missing from these tables; in studies checked, under half for an unresolved V gene and the rest for unknown reasons. The sample yields 50,000 or so clones; around 88% were counted once. Jointly, the top ten make up 10% to 15% of the sample. The trial excluded patients who had a history of autoimmune disease or were on systemic immunosuppression. In every dose cohort, peripheral blood was drawn for TCR sequencing at baseline, cycle 4 day 1, and cycle 7 day 1. The samples were drawn from a first-in-human, open-label, multicenter phase I dose-escalation trial of ivuxolimab. Adults with locally advanced or metastatic head and neck squamous cell, hepatocellular, melanoma or renal cell carcinoma were enrolled in the trial. Before TCR sequencing, CD4+ and CD8+ T cells were separately sorted from peripheral blood.

The CDR3 measures 15 amino acids from cysteine to phenylalanine. Left in the record is the CDR3 DNA by itself, 45 bases read in frame from the first base. The germline V gene (reference sequence) gives CDR1 as SGHAT and CDR2 as FQDESV. The junction shows trimming of 5 bases on V and 5 bases on J, and the gene matches do not reach 11 bases of it. The material sequenced was CD4+ or CD8+ T cells sorted from blood, taken in a trial of the OX40 agonist ivuxolimab. Recombination connected TRBV11-1 to TRBJ2-7; TRBD1 lines up with 8 middle nucleotides. The receptor was isolated from an adult with an advanced solid tumor such as melanoma, head and neck, liver or kidney cancer. In nucleotides, the sequence is TGTGCCAGCAGCGGTGACAGGGGTAAGCCCCACGAGCAGTACTTC. Its amino acids are CASSGDRGKPHEQYF. With the rest looked up from the reference TRBV11-1 and TRBJ2-7 genes rather than sequenced, the full variable domain is EAEVAQSPRYKITEKSQAVAFWCDPISGHATLYWYRQILGQGPELLVQFQDESVVDDSQLPKDRFSAERLKGVDSTLKIQPAELGDSAMYLCASSGDRGKPHEQYFGPGTRLTVT.